This T cell receptor beta chain was recovered during a study of PD-1 blockade in mismatch repair-deficient tumors. Germline V gene lookup returns CDR1 MNHEY and CDR2 SVGAGI. V gave up 8 bases and J gave up 6 bases, with 13 bases separating them. The CDR3 runs to 12 residues. PCR or immunohistochemistry showed mismatch repair deficiency in every enrolled patient. This clone was seen a few times. Clones were sequenced by immunoSEQ multiplex PCR, and TCRdb holds only the in-frame ones, with some missing. The sample lists 100,000 or so clones, about 79% seen once, with 6.3% in the top ten. The J gene is TRBJ1-2, the V gene TRBV6-5; D is uncertain. This TCR was recovered from an adult with mismatch repair-deficient cancer. The input for sequencing was peripheral blood, taken roughly 36 weeks after starting pembrolizumab. CDR3 DNA sequence: TGTGCCAGCCGAGGAGGGTGGGATGGCTACACCTTC. It yields the protein CASRGGWDGYTF.